This T cell receptor beta chain was sequenced in a study of shared clonotypes between healthy human individuals. Those who donated, Caucasian adults without exception, all lived in Nashville, Tennessee. Ten immunoSEQ deep assay plates were used to sequence the DNA of unsorted PBMCs. TCRdb's copy holds only in-frame clones and misses some; the assay was immunoSEQ multiplex PCR. The table shows 520,000 or so clones, with about four fifths occurring only once. Trimming removed 4 bases from V and 3 bases from J; junction bases left unmatched: 4. Per the germline V gene, CDR1 is SEHNR and CDR2 is FQNEAQ (reference sequence). There are 15 residues in the CDR3.

This receptor was taken from a woman in her thirties or forties in good health. Some clones in this sample may be carry-over from other donors' samples. V usage is TRBV7-9 and J usage is TRBJ2-1; 9 bases align to TRBD1. The sample taken for sequencing was PBMCs. Written as DNA, the CDR3 is TGTGCCAGCAGCTCAATGACAGGGGGCTACAATGAGCAGTTCTTC. Translation gives CASSSMTGGYNEQFF.